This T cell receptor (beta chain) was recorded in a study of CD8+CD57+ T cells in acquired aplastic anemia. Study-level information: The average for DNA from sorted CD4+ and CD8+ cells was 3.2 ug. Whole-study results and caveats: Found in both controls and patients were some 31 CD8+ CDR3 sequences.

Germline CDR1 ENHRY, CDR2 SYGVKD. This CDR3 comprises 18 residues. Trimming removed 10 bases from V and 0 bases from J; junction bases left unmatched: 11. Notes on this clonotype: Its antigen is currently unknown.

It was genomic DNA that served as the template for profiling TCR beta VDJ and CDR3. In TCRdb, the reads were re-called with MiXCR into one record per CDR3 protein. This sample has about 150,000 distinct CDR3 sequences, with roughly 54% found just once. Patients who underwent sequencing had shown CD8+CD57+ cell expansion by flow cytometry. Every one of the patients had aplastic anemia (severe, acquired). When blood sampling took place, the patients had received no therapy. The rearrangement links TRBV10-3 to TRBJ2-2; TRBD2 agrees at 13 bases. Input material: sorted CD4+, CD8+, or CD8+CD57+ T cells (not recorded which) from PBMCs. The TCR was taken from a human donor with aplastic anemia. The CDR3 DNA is TGTGCCAGCACCGGGTGGACTAGCGGGGGCGCGAACACCGGGGAGCTGTTTTTT. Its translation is CASTGWTSGGANTGELFF.